This T cell receptor (beta chain) came from a study of blood T cell repertoires in COVID-19. Overall study: The United States, Italy and Spain were the sources of the acute and convalescent COVID-19 samples.

In the original workflow: Estimated nucleated cell counts came from reference gene primer amplification. Data came from immunoSEQ multiplex PCR; TCRdb stores just in-frame clones and leaves some out. That table furnishes V, J and clone size, whereas the DNA furnished D and trimming. The sample has approximately 300,000 clones, about 89% seen once. Researchers sorted participants into cohorts using their self-reported clinical history. The CDR3 length is 14 residues. V lost 3 bases and J lost 5, with 14 bases in between. CDR1 is LNHDA and CDR2 is SQIVND in the germline V gene (reference sequence). The chain carries TRBV19 and TRBJ2-7; D is possibly TRBD2 (5 bases). The sequence derives from a man aged 55 to 70 who had recovered from COVID-19. What was sequenced was PBMCs or T cells enriched from blood (not recorded which). This chain's CDR3 is CASSIAGIRNEQYF. Written as DNA, the CDR3 is TGTGCCAGTAGTATTGCCGGGATCAGAAACGAGCAGTACTTC.